The 11 T cell receptor beta chains below were found in one sample sequenced in a study of cytomegalovirus exposure and HLA in healthy donors. The PCR made use of 60 Vbeta and 13 Jbeta primers. Clones were sequenced by immunoSEQ multiplex PCR, and TCRdb holds only the in-frame ones, with some missing. Here the sample spans 25,000 to 35,000 clones, around 87% being singletons. Sequenced input: PBMCs. These receptor sequences come from a boy between 10 and 17 years old in good health and CMV-seronegative.

This clone was seen only once. This rearrangement joins TRBV4-3 to TRBJ2-7; 14 bases are a match to TRBD2. This CDR3 has 16 residues. Germline V gene sequence: CDR1 LGHNA, CDR2 YSLEER. Losses at the gene ends were 3 bases for V and 0 bases for J; bases not matched to a gene: 1. The CDR3 sequence is CASSHGLAGGSYEQYF. The CDR3 nucleotides are TGCGCCAGCAGCCATGGACTAGCGGGGGGCTCCTACGAGCAGTACTTC.

The gene calls are TRBV7-6 and TRBJ1-3; no clear D. The ends were cut back, 5 bases at V and 0 bases at J, with 8 bases in the middle. Germline V gene lookup returns CDR1 SGHVS and CDR2 FNYEAQ. The CDR3 is made up of 14 amino acids. DNA of the CDR3: TGTGCCAGCAGCCCGCGCGGCTCTGGAAACACCATATATTTT. The encoded protein is CASSPRGSGNTIYF.

V usage is TRBV11-2 and J usage is TRBJ2-7, with 9 bases identical to TRBD2. CDR3 length equals 15 residues. CDR1 is SGHAT and CDR2 is FQNNGV in the germline V gene. Trimming cost V 0 bases and J 2 bases; bases outside gene matches: 2. Here the CDR3 reads CASSLDRGGAYEQYF. The DNA of the CDR3 is TGTGCCAGCAGCTTAGATCGCGGGGGGGCCTACGAGCAGTACTTC.

The chain couples TRBV27 to TRBJ2-3; weak D call: TRBD2 (6 bases). The V and J ends lost 4 bases and 5 bases respectively, with 7 bases between them. CDR3 size: 12 residues. Germline CDR1 reads MNHEY; CDR2 reads SMNVEV (reference sequence). The CDR3 loop reads CASSSTRDTQYF. The CDR3 DNA reads as TGTGCCAGCAGTTCGACTAGAGATACGCAGTATTTT.

The rearrangement joins TRBV23-1 to TRBJ1-1; the match to TRBD1 covers 7 bases. TRBV23-1 is flagged as an ORF with uncertain function. The CDR3 is 14 amino acids. With V trimmed by 2 bases and J by 3 bases, 3 bases remained unmatched. The CDR3 loop reads CASSQNRGDTEAFF. The DNA of the CDR3 is TGCGCCAGCAGTCAAAACAGGGGTGACACTGAAGCTTTCTTT.

The chain carries TRBV14 and TRBJ2-3; 8 nucleotides line up with TRBD1. Germline V gives CDR1 SGHDN, CDR2 FVKESK. Trimming cost V 0 bases and J 0 bases; bases outside gene matches: 8. The CDR3 contains 18 residues. CDR3 DNA: TGTGCCAGCAGCCAAGATTACAGGGGGTCCGCTAGCACAGATACGCAGTATTTT. It is translated as CASSQDYRGSASTDTQYF.

This chain joins TRBV13 and TRBJ1-4; D unclear. CDR1 and CDR2 (germline): PRHDT, FYEKMQ (reference sequence). V dropped 4 bases and J dropped 3 bases, with 12 bases sitting between them. This CDR3 is 15 amino acids long. CDR3 in DNA: TGTGCCAGCAGCTCCGCGGGGTCCTCTAATGAAAAACTGTTTTTT. This encodes CASSSAGSSNEKLFF.

The CDR3 DNA follows: TGTGCCAGCAGCTTGGGTCCACCGGGGAATGAGCAGTTCTTC. Protein sequence: CASSLGPPGNEQFF. The chain joins TRBV5-6 to TRBJ2-1; D perhaps matches TRBD2 (5 bases). The germline V gene encodes CDR1 SGHDT and CDR2 YYEEEE. The CDR3 is 14 amino acids. V lost 0 bases and J lost 7, with 11 bases in between.

V usage is TRBV2 and J usage is TRBJ2-5, with D maybe TRBD1 (6 bases). V lost 5 bases to trimming and J lost 5 bases, with 24 bases between them. Germline values: CDR1 SNHLY, CDR2 FYNNEI. The length of the CDR3 is 17 residues. CDR3 amino acids: CASSPSPVFGGRETQYF. DNA for the CDR3: TGTGCCAGCAGTCCCTCGCCGGTCTTTGGGGGCAGGGAGACCCAGTACTTC. Combining the CDR3 with reference TRBV2 and TRBJ2-5 gives the whole variable domain EPEVTQTPSHQVTQMGQEVILRCVPISNHLYFYWYRQILGQKVEFLVSFYNNEISEKSEIFDDQFSVERPDGSNFTLKIRSTKLEDSAMYFCASSPSPVFGGRETQYFGPGTRLLVL.

The chain carries TRBV11-2 and TRBJ2-7, with TRBD2 identical over 7 bases. CDR1 is SGHAT, CDR2 FQNNGV, per germline. With V trimmed by 7 bases and J by 2 bases, 23 bases remained unmatched. The CDR3 spans 19 residues. This CDR3 reads CASTTLRLRGGSRPYEQYF. CDR3 nucleotide sequence: TGTGCCAGCACCACTCTACGATTAAGGGGAGGGAGTAGGCCCTACGAGCAGTACTTC.

The chain employs TRBV5-1 and TRBJ2-6, with 9 nucleotides matching TRBD1. Germline CDR1 is SGHRS and CDR2 is YFSETQ. The junction had 12 bases not matched to a gene; V was cut back by 3 bases and J by 2 bases. There are 19 residues in the CDR3. The CDR3 coding sequence is TGCGCCAGCAGCTCAAATACGGGACAGGGTTCGGCTGGGGCCAACGTCCTGACTTTC. As protein: CASSSNTGQGSAGANVLTF.